Presented here are 10 T cell receptor beta chains from one specimen sequenced in a study of PD-1 blockade in classical Hodgkin lymphoma. Time point noted: cycle 4 day 1 (C4D1), after 5 to 7 weeks of nivolumab. No patient escaped relapse after autologous stem cell transplantation, and brentuximab vedotin exposure varied. The protocol was immunoSEQ multiplex PCR, while the TCRdb copy is restricted to in-frame clones and leaves out a portion. The sample carries just under 45,000 clones, just over 65% recorded once. Here the sequenced sample was peripheral blood mononuclear cells (PBMCs), taken before the fourth cycle of nivolumab. These receptors came from a human donor with classical Hodgkin lymphoma.

This rearrangement joins TRBV30 to TRBJ1-5; possibly TRBD1 for D (5 bases). V lost 3 bases and J lost 5, with 11 bases in between. Germline V gives CDR1 GTSNPN, CDR2 SVGIG (reference sequence). The length of the CDR3 is 13 residues. The CDR3, as DNA: TGTGCCTGGAGAGGCAGGGCGGATCAGCCCCAGCATTTT. It yields the protein CAWRGRADQPQHF.

In its sample, this clone was seen a few times. The CDR3 here is CASSLAFGRSNTGELFF. DNA of the CDR3: TGCGCCAGCAGCTTGGCCTTTGGACGGTCGAACACCGGGGAGCTGTTTTTT. This chain links TRBV5-1 with TRBJ2-2; D unclear. Germline lookup yields CDR1 SGHRS and CDR2 YFSETQ. CDR3 length: 17 amino acids. The V end lost 0 bases, the J end lost 0 bases, and 12 bases lay between the germline ends.

V gene TRBV11-3 combines with J gene TRBJ2-3; the D gene is possibly TRBD2 (5 bases). This CDR3 has 15 amino acids. V lost 0 bases and J lost 5, with 12 bases in between. The germline V gene encodes CDR1 SGHNT and CDR2 YENEEA. The CDR3 bases are TGTGCCAGCAGCTTAGATGGTGGGAGAGGAGATACGCAGTATTTT. This codes for CASSLDGGRGDTQYF.

The CDR3 here is CASSPMPRTSGPYEQYF. In nucleotides, the CDR3 is TGTGCCAGCTCACCTATGCCCCGGACTAGCGGGCCCTACGAGCAGTACTTC. This sequence joins TRBV18 and TRBJ2-7; 11 nucleotides agree with TRBD2. After removal of 3 bases from V and 2 bases from J, the junction contained 9 bases not matched to a gene. CDR1 KGHSH and CDR2 LQKENI come from the germline V gene. The CDR3 is 17 residues long.

In DNA form, the CDR3 reads TGTGCCAGCAGAGATCTCGGACTTTCCTACGAGCAGTACTTC. Its translation: CASRDLGLSYEQYF. The J gene is TRBJ2-7, the V gene TRBV7-9, with D maybe TRBD2 (5 bases). The ends were cut back, 6 bases at V and 1 base at J, with 13 bases in the middle. In germline, CDR1 is SEHNR, CDR2 FQNEAQ (reference sequence). The CDR3 sequence is 14 residues long.

This chain links TRBV28 with TRBJ1-3, with 7 bases identical to TRBD1. The germline V gene has CDR1 MDHEN and CDR2 SYDVKM. The CDR3 is 13 amino acids. As DNA, the CDR3 is TGTGGCTCAGCAGGGGGGCGAGGAAACACCATATATTTT. Its translation: CGSAGGRGNTIYF.

V is TRBV5-6 and J is TRBJ2-2, with D perhaps TRBD1 or TRBD2 (5 bases each). From germline, CDR1 is SGHDT and CDR2 YYEEEE. The length of the CDR3 is 15 residues. V was trimmed by 2 bases and J by 7 bases, leaving 15 bases between them. The CDR3 reads CASSLTGTGNGELFF. The CDR3 coding sequence is TGTGCCAGCAGCTTAACAGGTACCGGGAACGGGGAGCTGTTTTTT. Together with reference TRBV5-6 and TRBJ2-2, the CDR3 gives the full variable domain: DAGVTQSPTHLIKTRGQQVTLRCSPKSGHDTVSWYQQALGQGPQFIFQYYEEEERQRGNFPDRFSGHQFPNYSSELNVNALLLGDSALYLCASSLTGTGNGELFFGEGSRLTVL.

The rearrangement joins TRBV19 to TRBJ2-3; no firm D call. V dropped 5 bases and J dropped 3 bases, with 3 bases sitting between them. The CDR3 spans 11 residues. The germline gives CDR1 LNHDA, CDR2 SQIVND (reference sequence). The CDR3 bases are TGTGCCAGTAGTCTGACAGATACGCAGTATTTT. Translation gives CASSLTDTQYF.

This sequence joins TRBV5-1 and TRBJ2-7; TRBD2 matches at 7 bases. Looked up from germline, CDR1 is SGHRS and CDR2 is YFSETQ. J gave up 2 bases and V 0 bases, and 5 bases lay outside the gene matches. This CDR3 has 15 amino acids. In DNA, the CDR3 is TGCGCCAGCAGCTTGGGGGCGGGGGAAACCTACGAGCAGTACTTC. Its protein is CASSLGAGETYEQYF.

The V gene is TRBV4-1, the J gene TRBJ2-2, with a possible D match to TRBD1 (6 bases). Germline CDR1 MGHRA, CDR2 YSYEKL. The V gene lost 4 bases and the J gene lost 0 bases, with 12 bases spanning the gap. This CDR3 contains 16 residues. CDR3 in amino acids: CASSPGHSTNTGELFF. The CDR3, as DNA: TGCGCCAGCAGCCCGGGACACTCAACGAACACCGGGGAGCTGTTTTTT.